This section outlines one TCR beta chain sequence together with its context. Its specificity is not known. This entry belongs to a study of cytomegalovirus exposure and HLA in healthy donors. Looking at the study overall: According to later analysis, the same platform produced the approximately 130 validation and several hundred first-cohort repertoires. The study, taken as a whole, reports: Reports indicated that the classifier achieved high specificity and sensitivity in diagnosing cytomegalovirus status.

Libraries were prepared by immunoSEQ multiplex PCR; TCRdb keeps only in-frame clonotypes and omits some of them. The data hold 97,000 or so clones, with 87% observed a single time. V lost 4 bases, J lost 8 bases, and 7 bases stayed unmatched. This CDR3 contains 15 residues. Per the germline V gene, CDR1 is SGHDN and CDR2 is FVKESK. The validation cohort, a group of around 120 subjects, included the donors and was separate from the approximately 660-subject first cohort. The gene calls are TRBV14 and TRBJ1-4; TRBD1 aligns across 10 bases. Material for sequencing was PBMCs. The origin of this receptor is a man aged 18 to 30 in good health and CMV-seropositive. CDR3: CASSLRQGAGEKLFF. The CDR3 nucleotides are TGTGCCAGCAGCCTACGACAGGGGGCAGGAGAAAAACTGTTTTTT.